This TCR beta chain was captured by sequencing in a study of cytomegalovirus exposure and HLA in healthy donors. The study, taken as a whole, reports: Diagnosis of cytomegalovirus status made by the classifier reportedly showed high specificity and sensitivity. Roughly uniform depth of sequencing across donors was assumed in presence/absence analyses. Prediction of most subjects' HLA-A and HLA-B alleles by TCR beta sequences was reportedly accurate. A missense DCLRE1C variant was associated with V- and J-gene trimming of TCR beta chains in a later analysis, and an independent cohort replicated the association.

As concerns this clone: The antigen remains unidentified.

The germline gives CDR1 MNHNS, CDR2 SASEGT. The CDR3 sequence is 14 residues long. The germline V and J ends were trimmed by 4 bases and 1 base, with 10 bases remaining between them. PCR was performed using 60 Vbeta and 13 Jbeta primers. The table came from immunoSEQ multiplex PCR; TCRdb's copy has only in-frame clones and leaves some out. The sample holds around 200,000 clones. The sequencing sample was made of PBMCs. V and J are TRBV6-1 and TRBJ2-5; weak D call: TRBD1 (7 bases). This receptor was obtained from a woman aged 18-29 years in good health and CMV-seropositive. The CDR3 DNA sequence: TGTGCCAGCAGTGGGCAGGGGGGCCAAGAGACCCAGTACTTC. Protein product: CASSGQGGQETQYF.